This is a list of T cell receptor beta chains from one sample in a study of CD8+ T cells in alopecia areata. Repertoires were generated with immunoSEQ multiplex PCR, while TCRdb's copy carries only in-frame clones and drops some. This repertoire shows about 290,000 clones, 55% to 75% found once; its top ten account for approximately 1.8%. The source was CD4+ T cells sorted from blood, collected at week 24, from a patient treated with tofacitinib. Receptors were obtained from a human donor with alopecia areata. Both conserved end residues are part of each CDR3. Each record gives: D gene, clone size, V gene, J gene, CDR3 DNA, CDR3 protein. A D gene is named only where the DNA matches it firmly. Clone size is given for some rows only: seen once, a few or many times, or a class if the clone is expanded.

>-|-|TRBV30|TRBJ2-4
TGTGCCTGGAGTGGGGAGTTCGGATACAAAAACATTCAGTACTTC
CAWSGEFGYKNIQYF
>TRBD1|once|TRBV12-5|TRBJ1-6
TGTGCTAGTGGTTTACAGGGGAATTCACCCCTCCACTTT
CASGLQGNSPLHF
>-|-|TRBV29-1|TRBJ1-1
TGCAGCGTTGAAGCTGGGGGTGGAAACACTGAAGCTTTCTTT
CSVEAGGGNTEAFF
>-|-|TRBV15|TRBJ2-1
TGTGCCACCAGCAGCTTGTCCGCCTACAATGAGCAGTTCTTC
CATSSLSAYNEQFF
>TRBD2|-|TRBV11-3|TRBJ2-7
TGTGCCAGCAGCTTAGCGAGCGGGGGGCACGAGCAGTACTTC
CASSLASGGHEQYF
>-|once|TRBV20-1|TRBJ2-1
TGCAGTGCTAGAGATAGCGATGAGCAGTTCTTC
CSARDSDEQFF
>TRBD1|few|TRBV4-2|TRBJ2-2
TGTGCCAGCTGGACAGGGAAGAACACCGGGGAGCTGTTTTTT
CASWTGKNTGELFF
>-|-|TRBV15|TRBJ2-7
TGTGCCACCAGCAGTCCAAGGCCGGTCTACGAGCAGTACTTC
CATSSPRPVYEQYF
>TRBD2|-|TRBV5-7|TRBJ2-2
TGTGCCAGCAGCCGCCGGAGGGGTAGCGGGGGCACCGGGGAGCTGTTTTTT
CASSRRRGSGGTGELFF
>-|-|TRBV2|TRBJ1-2
TGTGCCAGCAGTACAAGGGAAGGGGATGGCTACACCTTC
CASSTREGDGYTF
>-|many|TRBV29-1|TRBJ1-4
TGCAGCGTTGAATTCAATGAAAAACTGTTTTTT
CSVEFNEKLFF
>-|-|TRBV28|TRBJ1-2
TGTGCCAGCAGTTTTCCTGTCATCTTC
CASSFPVIF
>-|-|TRBV19|TRBJ1-2
TGTGCCAGTAGTGGTACAGGGAGGGTTGTTGGCTACACCTTC
CASSGTGRVVGYTF
>-|-|TRBV9|TRBJ2-3
TGTGCCAGCAGCGTAGGGTGGCCTGATACGCAGTATTTT
CASSVGWPDTQYF
>-|-|TRBV29-1|TRBJ2-3
TGCAGCGGGACAGATGGCACAGATACGCAGTATTTT
CSGTDGTDTQYF
>-|-|TRBV5-1|TRBJ2-2
TGCGCCAGCAGCTTGAACGATGTGACCACCGGGGAGCTGTTTTTT
CASSLNDVTTGELFF
>-|-|TRBV29-1|TRBJ1-1
TGCAGCGTTGAAACGAGAGGGAGAGACACTGAAGCTTTCTTT
CSVETRGRDTEAFF
>-|few|TRBV4-3|TRBJ2-5
TGCGCCAGCAGCCAAGATCGTGGGGAGACCCAGTACTTC
CASSQDRGETQYF
>TRBD1|-|TRBV29-1|TRBJ1-1
TGCAGCGTTGAGTACAAGGGGGCTTTGAGGACTGAAGCTTTCTTT
CSVEYKGALRTEAFF
>-|-|TRBV9|TRBJ1-2
TGTGCCAGCAGCGCAAGGACCAAACTTATGAACTATGGCTACACCTTC
CASSARTKLMNYGYTF
>-|few|TRBV29-1|TRBJ1-2
TGCAGCGTTGAAACCCCGGCGACAGGATTAGGCTACACCTTC
CSVETPATGLGYTF
>-|-|TRBV14|TRBJ2-7
TGTGCCAGCATCACGGGCCGTCCCTACGAGCAGTACTTC
CASITGRPYEQYF
>-|few|TRBV7-9|TRBJ1-1
TGTGCCAGCAGCTCCAGGAACCCGAACACTGAAGCTTTCTTT
CASSSRNPNTEAFF
>-|-|TRBV2|TRBJ2-1
TGTGCCAGCAGTGATTTGGGTGGCGAGCAGTTCTTC
CASSDLGGEQFF
>TRBD1|-|TRBV29-1|TRBJ1-4
TGCAGCGTCGCGGACAGGTTAGGGTTAGAAAAACTGTTTTTT
CSVADRLGLEKLFF
>TRBD2|-|TRBV4-1|TRBJ2-2
TGCGCCAGCAGCCTTAGCGGGGGGAGGAACACCGGGGAGCTGTTTTTT
CASSLSGGRNTGELFF
>-|-|TRBV18|TRBJ2-5
TGTGCCAGCTCCGGGGCCCAAGAGACCCAGTACTTC
CASSGAQETQYF
>-|-|TRBV27|TRBJ1-6
TGTGCCAGCAGTTTATTCGGGGATAATTCACCCCTCCACTTT
CASSLFGDNSPLHF
>TRBD1|-|TRBV15|TRBJ1-1
TGTGCCACCAGCAGCCGGGACAGGGGATGGGTCACTGAAGCTTTCTTT
CATSSRDRGWVTEAFF
>-|-|TRBV6-4|TRBJ2-3
TGTGCCAGCAGTGTAAGCGTGAGGACGAGCACAGATACGCAGTATTTT
CASSVSVRTSTDTQYF
>-|-|TRBV28|TRBJ1-1
TGTGCCAGCTTTGGCAGAGCAAGGACTGAAGCTTTCTTT
CASFGRARTEAFF
>-|-|TRBV19|TRBJ2-7
TGTGCCAGTAGTATCGGCCAGCCCTACGAGCAGTACTTC
CASSIGQPYEQYF
>TRBD1|-|TRBV5-4|TRBJ1-2
TGTGCCAGCAGCCCGGGACAGGGCGAGAGTGGCTACACCTTC
CASSPGQGESGYTF
>-|-|TRBV6-1|TRBJ2-5
TGTGCCACCATTCGACAGATGCAAGAGACCCAGTACTTC
CATIRQMQETQYF
>TRBD1|-|TRBV10-3|TRBJ1-5
TGTGCCATCAGTGAGTCGAGACAGGGGGTCAATCAGCCCCAGCATTTT
CAISESRQGVNQPQHF
>TRBD1|once|TRBV6-5|TRBJ1-2
TGTGCCAGCAGTCGTAAGACAGGGAACTATGGCTACACCTTC
CASSRKTGNYGYTF